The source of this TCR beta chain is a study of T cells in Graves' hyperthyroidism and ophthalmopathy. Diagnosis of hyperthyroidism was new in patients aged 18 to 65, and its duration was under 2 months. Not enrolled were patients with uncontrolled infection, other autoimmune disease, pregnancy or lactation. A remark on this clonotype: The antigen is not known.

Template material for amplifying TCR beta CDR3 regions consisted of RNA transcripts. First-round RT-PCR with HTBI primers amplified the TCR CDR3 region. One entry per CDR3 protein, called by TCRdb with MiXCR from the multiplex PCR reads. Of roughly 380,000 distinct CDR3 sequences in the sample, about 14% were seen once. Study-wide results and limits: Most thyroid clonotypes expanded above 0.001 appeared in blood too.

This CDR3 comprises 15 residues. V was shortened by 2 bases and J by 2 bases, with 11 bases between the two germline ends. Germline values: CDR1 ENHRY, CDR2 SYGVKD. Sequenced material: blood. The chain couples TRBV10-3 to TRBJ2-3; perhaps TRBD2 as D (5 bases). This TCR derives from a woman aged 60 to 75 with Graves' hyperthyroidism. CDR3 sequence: CAISEVYGNTDTQYF. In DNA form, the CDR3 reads TGTGCCATCAGTGAGGTCTACGGGAACACAGATACGCAGTATTTT.